The clone carrying this TCR beta chain was detected only a few times. This sample was included in a study of blood T cell repertoires in COVID-19. Study-wide context: Sites in the United States, Italy and Spain provided acute and convalescent COVID-19 samples. Sources were T cells, B-cell-depleted T cells, or PBMCs; the material itself was cDNA or gDNA.

Germline loops: CDR1 LNHNV, CDR2 YYDKDF (reference sequence). The length of the CDR3 is 18 residues. J gave up 1 base and V 4 bases, and 13 bases lay outside the gene matches. In the original workflow: Cell counts per sample came from amplifying reference gene primers. Some clones are missing from TCRdb's copy, which holds only in-frame ones; the method was immunoSEQ multiplex PCR. Clone size and the V and J calls come from that table; the DNA yielded D and trimming. Among about 78,000 clones listed, roughly 88% were seen once. This TCR was sampled from a woman between 45 and 60 years old in a cohort sampled during active COVID-19. The chain employs TRBV15 and TRBJ2-3; 8 positions match TRBD1. Sequencing was carried out using peripheral blood. CDR3 coding DNA: TGTGCCACCAGCACCATGAAGCAGGGGGCTCCTCGCACAGATACGCAGTATTTT. It codes for CATSTMKQGAPRTDTQYF.